Here is one TCR beta chain with its context. Its target is unknown. The record originates from a study of T cells after yellow fever vaccination. Findings of the study overall: A small share of clonotypes appeared in both CD4 and CD8 compartments. Most clones from primary vaccination resurfaced after the booster (around 97% CD4, approximately 87% CD8). Weaker overall, the secondary response nonetheless peaked faster (day 5 versus 15).

After removal of 8 bases from V and 2 bases from J, the junction contained 4 bases not matched to a gene. Germline-derived CDR1 and CDR2 are SEHNR and FQNEAQ (reference sequence). The CDR3 runs to 14 residues. 5'RACE template switching added a universal primer site and UMIs to TCR cDNA. TCRdb itself ran the 5' RACE reads through MiXCR, one entry per CDR3 protein. Among some 320,000 distinct CDR3 sequences listed, 8.7% were seen once. This TCR came from a man aged 18 to 29 who received the YFV17D yellow fever vaccine. The source material was PBMCs, sampled on the day of the first yellow fever vaccination. The V call is TRBV7-9, the J call TRBJ2-1, with TRBD2 identical over 9 bases. CDR3 coding DNA: TGTGCCAGCGCGGGGGGGGCGGCCTACAATGAGCAGTTCTTC. Its translation: CASAGGAAYNEQFF.